The source of this TCR beta chain is a study of T cells in Graves' hyperthyroidism and ophthalmopathy. In germline, CDR1 is SEHNR, CDR2 FQNEAQ (reference sequence). This CDR3 is built from 13 residues. Researchers amplified the TCR beta CDR3 regions from RNA transcripts. The study used the HTBI primer set for a first-round RT-PCR of the TCR CDR3. TCRdb ran MiXCR on the multiplex PCR reads and lists one entry per CDR3 protein. The data show about 560,000 distinct CDR3 sequences, with around 17% seen just once and approximately 20% held by the top ten. The study, taken as a whole, reports: Most thyroid clonotypes that were expanded above 0.001 also turned up in blood.

The source of the PBMCs was less than 12 ml of fresh peripheral blood. On this clonotype itself: Antigen specificity is unknown. This may come from a read error, since a much larger clone is one base off.

The chain couples TRBV7-9 to TRBJ2-7; 9 bases align to TRBD1. The assigned J gene may be wrong: the sequence end matches TRBJ2-1 better. Sequenced sample: blood. This TCR came from a woman younger than 35 with Graves' hyperthyroidism. CDR3 nucleotide sequence: TGTGCCAGCAGCGACAGGGGGGCCTACGAGCAGTTCTTC. The encoded protein is CASSDRGAYEQFF.